This T cell receptor beta chain was found in a study of T-cell memory formation after mild COVID-19. This clonotype has more than one count but fewer than ten. Antigen specificity is unknown. Points from the study as a whole: CD4/CD8 balance held among clones contracting day 15 to 85, and later expanders leaned CD4+. The study found contracting CD4+ clones mainly in CM and EM and contracting CD8+ clones in EMRA.

The authors produced TCR alpha and TCR beta cDNA libraries with sample barcodes and UMIs by 5'RACE using constant-segment primers. One entry per CDR3 protein results from TCRdb running MiXCR on the 5' RACE reads. The sample has 50,000 or so distinct CDR3 sequences, 25% to 35% seen once; the top ten hold 35% to 45%. The germline V gene has CDR1 DFQATT and CDR2 SNEGSKA (reference sequence). The CDR3 length is 12 residues. V gave up 6 bases and J gave up 4 bases; unmatched junction bases: 5. The chain carries TRBV20-1 and TRBJ2-7; 8 bases align to TRBD1. What was sequenced was PBMCs or a T cell subset sorted from them (not recorded which). The TCR comes from a man aged 18 to 29 who had mild COVID-19 (a few samples of this study predate the infection). Cell type and time point are not known. CDR3: CSALDRGYEQYF. The CDR3 DNA sequence: TGCAGTGCCCTAGACAGGGGATACGAGCAGTACTTC.